The rows below give T cell receptor beta chains drawn from one sample of a study of blood T cell repertoires in COVID-19. Clones were read by immunoSEQ multiplex PCR, and TCRdb kept only the in-frame ones, dropping some. In the table there are fewer than 200,000 clones, around nine tenths of which are singletons. Sequencing was carried out using peripheral blood. These TCRs come from a woman in her seventies with COVID-19, enrolled during active disease. The CDR3 runs from the conserved cysteine through the conserved F or W. A D gene is named only where the DNA matches it firmly. Some rows have no size entry. The others give once, few or many, or a class for an expanded clone.

>TRBJ2-5|TRBV7-3|-|-
TGTGCCAGCAGCCTGGGGCAGTGGGAGACCCAGTACTTC
CASSLGQWETQYF
>TRBJ1-1|TRBV6-5|-|-
TGTGCCAGCAGAGACCCCGGGACTGAAGCTTTCTTT
CASRDPGTEAFF
>TRBJ1-5|TRBV19|-|-
TGTGCCAGTAGTATAACCAGGGTGGTCGTCGGCAATCAGCCCCAGCATTTT
CASSITRVVVGNQPQHF
>TRBJ2-7|TRBV7-2|-|TRBD2
TGTGCCAGCAGCTTAGGGGGAGGGTCCACCTACGAGCAGTACTTC
CASSLGGGSTYEQYF
>TRBJ2-1|TRBV4-1|-|TRBD2
TGCGCCAGCAGCCACCTGGGGGGACTAGGCTCCTACAATGAGCAGTTCTTC
CASSHLGGLGSYNEQFF
>TRBJ2-3|TRBV20-1|-|-
TGCAGTGCTAGTACGGAGTTCGATATAGATACGCAGTATTTT
CSASTEFDIDTQYF
>TRBJ1-2|TRBV5-1|-|TRBD1
TGCGCCAGCAGCGGAACCGGGACAGCCTTGCGAGGCTACACCTTC
CASSGTGTALRGYTF
>TRBJ1-2|TRBV6-2/TRBV6-3|-|-
TGTGCCAGCAGTTACCGTGGGGCGAGTGGCTACACCTTC
CASSYRGASGYTF
>TRBJ2-1|TRBV27|-|-
TGTGCCAGCAGGGGCATTGCGGGAAACAATGAGCAGTTCTTC
CASRGIAGNNEQFF
>TRBJ2-7|TRBV5-1|once|-
TGCGCCAGCAGCTCCCCTACACAGGGAGCCTACGAGCAGTACTTC
CASSSPTQGAYEQYF
>TRBJ1-6|TRBV11-2|-|-
TGTGCCAGCAGCTTACAGGGGTATAATTCACCCCTCCACTTT
CASSLQGYNSPLHF
>TRBJ2-7|TRBV11-3|-|TRBD2
TGTGCCAGCAGCTTAGCCGGGGGGAGGGGCCACTACGAGCAGTACTTC
CASSLAGGRGHYEQYF
>TRBJ1-5|TRBV19|few|TRBD1
TGTGCCAGTATCGACAGGGCCCGAAATCAGCCCCAGCATTTT
CASIDRARNQPQHF
>TRBJ2-5|TRBV9|-|-
TGTGCCAGCAGCGTAGGTCGTGCGGAGACCCAGTACTTC
CASSVGRAETQYF
>TRBJ2-5|TRBV4-2|-|TRBD2
TGTGCCAGCAGCCAAACTAGCGGGAGGCAAGAGACCCAGTACTTC
CASSQTSGRQETQYF
>TRBJ1-5|TRBV10-3|-|TRBD1
TGTGCCATCAGCCTGGACAGGGAACGGCCCCAGCATTTT
CAISLDRERPQHF
>TRBJ2-3|TRBV4-3|-|TRBD2
TGCGCCAGCAGCCAAGCCCGGGGGGCAGATACGCAGTATTTT
CASSQARGADTQYF
>TRBJ1-1|TRBV29-1|-|-
TGCAGCGTTGCGGGTCGGAACACTGAAGCTTTCTTT
CSVAGRNTEAFF
>TRBJ2-1|TRBV5-1|-|TRBD2
TGCGCCAGCAGCTTGGATCAACTAGCGGGAGTACGGGAGCAGTTCTTC
CASSLDQLAGVREQFF
>TRBJ2-1|TRBV9|-|TRBD2
TGTGCCAGCAGCTGGGGAAAGGGCGGGGGGTTGGATGAGCAGTTCTTC
CASSWGKGGGLDEQFF
>TRBJ1-2|TRBV15|-|-
TGTGCCACCAGCAGAGATACCACACCAAATAACTATGGCTACACCTTC
CATSRDTTPNNYGYTF
>TRBJ2-3|TRBV29-1|-|TRBD2
TGCAGCCACCCCAGGGCTAGCGGCAGCACAGATACGCAGTATTTT
CSHPRASGSTDTQYF
>TRBJ2-3|TRBV6-6|-|-
TGTGCCAGCAGGGAGAGCACAGATACGCAGTATTTT
CASRESTDTQYF
>TRBJ2-3|TRBV10-3|-|TRBD2
TGTGCCGCCATGACTAGCGGAAGCACAGATACGCAGTATTTT
CAAMTSGSTDTQYF
>TRBJ2-1|TRBV20-1|-|TRBD2
TGCAGTGCTAGTGAAGGGACTAACAATGAGCAGTTCTTC
CSASEGTNNEQFF
>TRBJ2-7|TRBV6-5|few|TRBD2
TGTGCCAGCATCGAGCGGGAGCTTACCTACGAGCAGTACTTC
CASIERELTYEQYF
>TRBJ1-1|TRBV18|-|TRBD1
TGTGCCAGCGCCGCCGGGACAGGGATGGCGAACACTGAAGCTTTCTTT
CASAAGTGMANTEAFF
>TRBJ2-1|TRBV5-1|-|TRBD1
TGCGCCAGCAGCTTGTATCTTAGGACAGGGGGCTTATCCTACAATGAGCAGTTCTTC
CASSLYLRTGGLSYNEQFF
>TRBJ2-1|TRBV10-3|-|TRBD1
TGTGCCATCACGGACAGGGTTTACAATGAGCAGTTCTTC
CAITDRVYNEQFF
>TRBJ2-1|TRBV19|-|TRBD1
TGTGCCAGTAGTATAGGGGCAGGGGGCAGTCTCGGCAATGAGCAGTTCTTC
CASSIGAGGSLGNEQFF
>TRBJ1-4|TRBV7-9|-|TRBD1
TGTGCCAGCAGCCCACCGACAGGGGGTGAAAAACTGTTTTTT
CASSPPTGGEKLFF